This TCR beta chain was obtained from a study of T-cell reconstitution after alpha-beta-depleted transplantation in children. Findings and limits, study-wide: Roughly two months post-transplant, alpha-beta T cells reportedly originated from several hundred graft clones that had expanded.

Preparation of the TCRbeta library involved a method that used unique molecular identifiers. Each CDR3 protein gets one entry after TCRdb re-called the PCR reads with MiXCR. Of some 350,000 distinct CDR3 sequences in the sample, 15% to 20% were seen once. The CDR3 totals 14 residues. Trimming cost V 3 bases and J 3 bases; bases outside gene matches: 3. CDR1 and CDR2 (germline): DFQATT, SNEGSKA (reference sequence). Regarding this clonotype: No antigen is known for it.

This TCR derives from a male patient between 2 and 10 years old who had a stem cell transplant for acute lymphoblastic leukemia, so the T cells may come from the graft donor. The chain has TRBV20-1 and TRBJ2-1; 9 positions match TRBD2. Specimen: PBMCs, mostly from graft donor cells, collected 360 days after TCRalphabeta/CD19-depleted stem cell transplant. The CDR3 DNA follows: TGCAGTGCTAGTTTGCGGGAGGGCTACAATGAGCAGTTCTTC. This sequence encodes CSASLREGYNEQFF.